A single sample is the source of the 20 T cell receptor beta chains below, sequenced in a study of Graves' ophthalmopathy and Graves' hyperthyroidism. TCR beta CDR3 amplification used RNA transcripts. HTBI-primed RT-PCR formed the first round, and a multiplex PCR formed the second. One entry per CDR3 protein, called by TCRdb with MiXCR from the multiplex PCR reads. The profile shows just over 600,000 distinct CDR3 sequences, approximately 21% of them singletons. The sequencing input was peripheral blood. These receptors all come from a woman aged 18-29 years with stable Graves' hyperthyroidism. Some clones in this sample may be carry-over from other donors' samples.

This clonotype was counted ten times or more. The V and J genes are TRBV20-1 and TRBJ2-5; D ambiguous. Germline V gives CDR1 DFQATT, CDR2 SNEGSKA (reference sequence). The CDR3 length is 12 residues. The CDR3 spells CIPDGGSITQYF. In DNA form, the CDR3 reads TGCATTCCTGACGGTGGCTCGATAACCCAGTACTTC.

This clonotype was detected ten times or more. This chain connects TRBV28 to TRBJ2-2, with 8 positions matching TRBD2. The CDR3 consists of 14 residues. Germline V gene data show CDR1 as MDHEN and CDR2 as SYDVKM. After removal of 7 bases from V and 4 bases from J, the junction contained 5 bases not matched to a gene. CDR3 residues: CASKRAGVTGELFF. For the CDR3, the DNA is TGTGCCAGCAAACGAGCGGGGGTCACCGGGGAGCTGTTTTTT.

V gene TRBV6-1 combines with J gene TRBJ2-7, with 7 bases matching TRBD1. V shed 8 bases and J 4 bases; nucleotides not matched to a gene: 14. The V gene's germline CDR1 is MNHNS and CDR2 SASEGT. The CDR3 is 15 amino acids. CDR3 nucleotide sequence: TGTGCCAGCTCACCACCGACAGGGCCTCTATACGAGCAGTACTTC. Residues: CASSPPTGPLYEQYF.

On this clonotype itself: Sequence at one end of the junction differs from germline and may be a read error. V is TRBV15 and J is TRBJ2-2, with D perhaps matching TRBD2 (6 bases). Germline loops: CDR1 LNHNV, CDR2 YYDKDF (reference sequence). This CDR3 has 16 amino acids. Here the CDR3 DNA reads TGTGCCACCTGCAGACCTAGACTAGACGACACCGGGGAGCTGTTTTTT. Protein sequence: CATCRPRLDDTGELFF.

As regards this clonotype: A much larger clone lies a single base off, so this may be a read error. This rearrangement joins TRBV2 to TRBJ1-2, with TRBD1 matching over 10 bases. The CDR3 extends over 18 amino acids. Germline V lookup: CDR1 SNHLY, CDR2 FYNNEI. The chain's CDR3 is CVSSALRGQGRANYGYTF. As DNA, the CDR3 is TGTGTCAGCAGCGCCTTGAGGGGACAGGGGCGGGCTAACTATGGCTACACCTTC.

This clonotype was picked up many times. This chain uses TRBV7-9 with TRBJ1-1; unclear D gene. Germline CDR1 and CDR2: SEHNR and FQNEAQ (reference sequence). This CDR3 has 14 residues. Trimming took 5 bases from V and 4 from J, leaving 14 bases between them. The CDR3: CASSAAFRGTEAFF. The DNA of the CDR3 is TGTGCCAGCAGCGCGGCCTTTAGAGGCACTGAAGCTTTCTTT.

This clonotype came up many times. The V call is TRBV6-5, the J call TRBJ2-2; no clear D. V dropped 2 bases and J dropped 5 bases, with 6 bases sitting between them. CDR3 length: 13 amino acids. Germline V CDR1 and CDR2: MNHEY, SVGAGI. For the CDR3, the DNA is TGTGCCAGCAGTTACGAAGGGACCGGGGAGCTGTTTTTT. This encodes CASSYEGTGELFF.

This clonotype showed up just a few times. The rearrangement joins TRBV6-1 to TRBJ1-1; D perhaps matches TRBD1 (5 bases). In germline, CDR1 is MNHNS, CDR2 SASEGT. The germline V and J ends were trimmed by 6 bases and 3 bases, with 17 bases remaining between them. This CDR3 region has 15 residues. The CDR3 here is CASRDPSAGDTEAFF. CDR3 coding DNA: TGTGCCAGCAGGGATCCATCCGCGGGGGACACTGAAGCTTTCTTT.

This clonotype occurred once. The chain's CDR3 is CASIRDGNTEAFF. In DNA form, the CDR3 reads TGTGCCAGCATCAGGGACGGGAACACTGAAGCTTTCTTT. The chain recombines TRBV12-3 or TRBV12-4 with TRBJ1-1; the D gene is possibly TRBD1 (5 bases). The V end lost 7 bases, the J end lost 1 base, and 10 bases lay between the germline ends. The CDR3 is 13 residues long.

The chain employs TRBV12-3 or TRBV12-4 and TRBJ1-2; a possible D gene is TRBD1 (6 bases). The CDR3 sequence is 15 residues long. V was trimmed by 7 bases and J by 1 base, leaving 16 bases between them. The CDR3 nucleotides are TGTGCCAGCAACCCGGGGGGGGCGGGTAACTATGGCTACACCTTC. The encoded protein is CASNPGGAGNYGYTF.

The chain joins TRBV6-5 to TRBJ1-2; 7 nucleotides line up with TRBD1. Germline V CDR1 and CDR2: MNHEY, SVGAGI. The V and J ends lost 0 bases and 8 bases, in that order; junction bases with no gene match: 6. The CDR3 has 14 residues. This CDR3 reads CASSYSGQITGYTF. The CDR3 region has the DNA TGTGCCAGCAGTTACTCGGGACAGATTACCGGCTACACCTTC.

This chain links TRBV18 with TRBJ1-2; possible D gene TRBD1, 6 bases. CDR3 length: 17 amino acids. Germline V gene sequence: CDR1 KGHSH, CDR2 LQKENI. V was clipped by 5 bases and J by 5 bases, with 24 bases between them. CDR3 protein: CASSSQTSGQGNYGYTF. CDR3 DNA: TGTGCCAGCTCATCACAAACTTCGGGGCAGGGGAATTATGGCTACACCTTC.

The CDR3 spells CASSFRGADGYTF. DNA for the CDR3: TGTGCCAGCAGCTTCAGAGGGGCCGACGGCTACACCTTC. The V and J genes are TRBV11-2 and TRBJ1-2, with D perhaps matching TRBD1 (5 bases). Germline V lookup: CDR1 SGHAT, CDR2 FQNNGV. The CDR3 is 13 amino acids. V lost 3 bases to trimming and J lost 8 bases, with 13 bases between them.

The rearrangement uses TRBV7-2 and TRBJ1-2; D ambiguous. The germline gives CDR1 SGHTA, CDR2 FQGNSA. V lost 2 bases and J lost 3, with 7 bases in between. The CDR3 is 13 amino acids. The CDR3 nucleotides are TGTGCCAGCAGCTTACGAAGTTACTATGGCTACACCTTC. Translating it yields CASSLRSYYGYTF.

In this sample, this clonotype turned up many times. This rearrangement joins TRBV5-1 to TRBJ1-1; no firm D call. The CDR3 is 16 residues long. The germline V and J ends were trimmed by 4 bases and 0 bases, with 16 bases remaining between them. CDR1 is SGHRS, CDR2 YFSETQ, per germline. The CDR3 sequence: CASSRTTDRMNTEAFF. The CDR3 nucleotides read TGCGCCAGCAGCAGGACGACGGACCGTATGAACACTGAAGCTTTCTTT.

The rearrangement joins TRBV12-5 to TRBJ1-1; a weak D match, TRBD1 (6 bases). V dropped 3 bases and J dropped 5 bases, with 7 bases sitting between them. This CDR3 comprises 12 residues. The germline V gene encodes CDR1 LGHNT and CDR2 FRNRAP. This CDR3 is CASGFGTTEAFF. The CDR3 DNA reads as TGTGCTAGTGGTTTCGGGACAACTGAAGCTTTCTTT.

This clonotype was picked up many times. V and J are TRBV7-2 and TRBJ2-5; 7 positions match TRBD2. The germline CDR1 and CDR2 sequences are SGHTA and FQGNSA. Losses at the gene ends were 5 bases for V and 3 bases for J; bases not matched to a gene: 12. This CDR3 is built from 16 residues. Here the CDR3 reads CASSPPGLTQKETQYF. The CDR3 region has the DNA TGTGCCAGCAGCCCCCCGGGACTAACCCAAAAAGAGACCCAGTACTTC.

CDR3 bases: TGCAGTGCTAGAGACCTAGCGGGAGGAGAATACGAGCAGTACTTC. Translation gives CSARDLAGGEYEQYF. The chain combines TRBV20-1 with TRBJ2-7; 11 bases are a match to TRBD2. The CDR3 runs to 15 residues. J lost 4 bases, V lost 0 bases, and 5 bases had no gene match. The germline gives CDR1 DFQATT, CDR2 SNEGSKA (reference sequence).

This chain connects TRBV2 to TRBJ1-1; D gene uncertain. V lost 10 bases and J lost 3, with 15 bases in between. The CDR3 is 13 residues long. The germline V gene encodes CDR1 SNHLY and CDR2 FYNNEI. DNA of the CDR3: TGTGCCACCTGGACGCCTCCCGACACTGAAGCTTTCTTT. It yields the protein CATWTPPDTEAFF.

This clonotype appeared a single time. One end of the junction is discordant with germline, which a read error may explain. J is TRBJ2-7 and V is TRBV6-1; 11 bases line up with TRBD1. The CDR3 spans 15 residues. CDR1 and CDR2 (germline): MNHNS, SASEGT. The CDR3 sequence: CASSESGTGGYEPYF. CDR3 nucleotide sequence: TGTGCCAGCAGTGAATCCGGGACAGGGGGATACGAGCCGTACTTC.